This T cell receptor (beta chain) was identified during a study of CD8+ T cells in alopecia areata. Study context: Tofacitinib lasted 6 to 18 months, then 6 months off drug. Overall study results and limits: Persistence in scalp and blood during tofacitinib was observed for many expanded lesional clones.

Trimming removed 0 bases at V and 4 bases at J, with 9 bases between. Looked up from germline, CDR1 is LGHNA and CDR2 is YNFKEQ. The CDR3 covers 14 residues. The count of this clone is one. The target antigen is unknown. Sequencing used cDNA as its template, made by extracting RNA and reverse transcribing it. Sequencing used immunoSEQ multiplex PCR; TCRdb keeps in-frame clones, though not all of them. This table has under 200,000 clones, 60% appearing once. The treatment denotes: oral pan-JAK inhibitor, 5-10 mg twice daily. Collected material from alopecia areata patients comprised lesional scalp punch biopsies and peripheral blood.

The sequenced sample was CD4+ T cells sorted from blood, obtained at week 24, from a patient treated with tofacitinib. The J gene is TRBJ2-5, the V gene TRBV4-2, with D possibly being TRBD1 or TRBD2 (5 bases each). This sequence originates from a human donor with alopecia areata. CDR3 nucleotides: TGTGCCAGCAGCCAAGACTTGAGGGGAGAGACCCAGTACTTC. It codes for CASSQDLRGETQYF.